This T cell receptor beta chain stems from a study of metastatic and nonmetastatic thyroid tumors. For the study at large: A comparison of repertoires was made across blood and tumor or nodule tissue from malignant and benign thyroid patients. Study results and limitations: Reported TCR beta diversity, measured in blood and tumor, was significantly higher for malignant thyroid tumors than for benign nodules.

The CDR3 contains 15 residues. CDR1 and CDR2 from the germline V gene are DFQATT and SNEGSKA (reference sequence). Trimming removed 3 bases at V and 0 bases at J, with 14 bases between. No treatment had been given to any patient before thyroid surgery. For this clone: Antigen specificity is unknown.

Per the original data handling: It was from CDR3 differences across clinicopathological groups that a distant-metastasis classifier for papillary thyroid cancer was built. Through MiXCR, TCRdb re-clonotyped the PCR reads. The V and J calls shown here were made by TCRdb, not taken from the authors' results. Of about 16,000 clones listed, 20% to 30% were seen once; the top ten hold approximately 10%. The V gene is TRBV20-1, the J gene TRBJ1-1; possibly TRBD1 for D (5 bases). This TCR was recovered from a male donor with papillary thyroid cancer or a benign thyroid nodule (not recorded which). Some clones in this sample may be carry-over from other donors' samples. Sequencing was done on a sample of blood. The CDR3 loop is CSARSRGRLNTEAFF. The CDR3 nucleotides are TGCAGTGCTAGGTCTCGGGGACGCCTGAACACTGAAGCTTTCTTT.